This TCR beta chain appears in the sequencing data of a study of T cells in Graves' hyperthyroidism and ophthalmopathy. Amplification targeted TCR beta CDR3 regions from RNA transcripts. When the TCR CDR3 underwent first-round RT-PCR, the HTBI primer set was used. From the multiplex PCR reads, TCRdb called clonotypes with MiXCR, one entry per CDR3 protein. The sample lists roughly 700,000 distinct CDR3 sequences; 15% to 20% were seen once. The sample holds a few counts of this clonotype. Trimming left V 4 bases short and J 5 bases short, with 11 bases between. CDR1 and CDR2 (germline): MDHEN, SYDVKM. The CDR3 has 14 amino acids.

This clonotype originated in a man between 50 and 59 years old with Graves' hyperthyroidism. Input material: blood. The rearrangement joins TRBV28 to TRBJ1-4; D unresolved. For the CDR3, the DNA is TGTGCCAGCAGTTACGCCAGAAAAAATGAAAAACTGTTTTTT. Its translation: CASSYARKNEKLFF.